These T cell receptor beta chains were read from a single sample in a study of blood T cell repertoires in COVID-19. This table comes from immunoSEQ multiplex PCR, and its TCRdb copy is limited to in-frame clones, with some not included. The sample yields approximately 440,000 clones, 90% seen once. Sequencing was carried out using PBMCs or T cells enriched from blood (not recorded which). The receptors here all came from a man between 18 and 35 years old who had recovered from COVID-19. The CDR3 runs from the conserved cysteine through the conserved F or W. A D gene is named only where the DNA matches it firmly. The size of a clone is reported for some rows only, either as once, few or many, or as a class for expanded clones.

v_gene	d_gene	j_gene	abundance	CDR3aa	CDR3nt
TRBV7-2	-	TRBJ1-2	-	CASSLAAREDGYTF	TGTGCCAGCAGCTTAGCGGCCCGGGAAGATGGCTACACCTTC
TRBV7-8	-	TRBJ2-4	-	CASSSRGGNIQYF	TGTGCCAGCAGCTCCAGGGGAGGGAACATTCAGTACTTC
TRBV19	-	TRBJ2-3	-	CASTLGVTGEEGDTQYF	TGTGCCAGTACTTTGGGGGTTACAGGGGAGGAGGGAGATACGCAGTATTTT
TRBV18	-	TRBJ1-2	once	CASSPKEGHYGYTF	TGTGCCAGCTCACCAAAGGAGGGCCACTATGGCTACACCTTC
TRBV28	-	TRBJ1-2	-	CASRPVTGYNGYTF	TGTGCCAGCAGGCCTGTTACAGGGTACAATGGCTACACCTTC
TRBV14	TRBD1	TRBJ1-2	-	CASSLDRGNYGYTF	TGTGCCAGCAGCCTTGACAGGGGCAACTATGGCTACACCTTC
TRBV11-2	TRBD2	TRBJ2-3	-	CASSLDLAGHTQYF	TGTGCCAGCAGCTTAGATCTAGCGGGGCATACGCAGTATTTT
TRBV5-1	-	TRBJ2-7	-	CASSPRTAAYEQYF	TGCGCCAGCAGCCCCCGGACTGCGGCCTACGAGCAGTACTTC
TRBV14	TRBD1	TRBJ1-2	few	CASSQELPGQGPYTF	TGTGCCAGCAGCCAAGAGTTGCCGGGACAGGGTCCCTACACCTTC
TRBV12-3/TRBV12-4	-	TRBJ2-5	few	CASSRRQGETQYF	TGTGCCAGCAGTCGTCGCCAGGGCGAGACCCAGTACTTC
TRBV5-5	-	TRBJ1-2	-	CASSLSGFWGRDGYTF	TGTGCCAGTTCACTGTCCGGTTTTTGGGGGAGGGATGGCTACACCTTC
TRBV6-5	-	TRBJ2-1	once	CASISGTLGDEQFF	TGTGCCAGCATATCAGGGACTCTAGGAGATGAGCAGTTCTTC
TRBV7-2	TRBD1	TRBJ2-6	-	CASSLQGARANVLTF	TGTGCCAGCAGCTTACAGGGGGCGCGGGCCAACGTCCTGACTTTC
TRBV7-8	TRBD1	TRBJ1-4	-	CASSGTGGVQEKLFF	TGTGCCAGCAGCGGAACAGGGGGGGTACAGGAAAAACTGTTTTTT
TRBV2	-	TRBJ1-2	few	CASSDRGRYINYGYTF	TGTGCCAGCAGTGACAGGGGACGATATATTAACTATGGCTACACCTTC
TRBV5-1	TRBD2	TRBJ2-7	-	CASSATSGSPNEQYF	TGCGCCAGCAGCGCGACTAGCGGGAGTCCCAACGAGCAGTACTTC
TRBV11-2	TRBD1	TRBJ2-7	-	CASSPLGQGYEQYF	TGTGCCAGCAGCCCACTGGGACAGGGCTACGAGCAGTACTTC
TRBV28	TRBD1	TRBJ1-2	once	CASSRPGTGDIGYTF	TGTGCCAGCAGTCGGCCCGGGACAGGGGATATCGGCTACACCTTC
TRBV29-1	TRBD1	TRBJ1-2	-	CSVSVQGGYYGYTF	TGCAGCGTTTCAGTTCAGGGGGGCTACTATGGCTACACCTTC
TRBV4-1	TRBD2	TRBJ2-7	-	CASSQGLMGTNYEQYF	TGCGCCAGCAGCCAAGGGCTTATGGGGACTAACTACGAGCAGTACTTC
TRBV13	-	TRBJ1-2	-	CASSLALRGEGYTF	TGTGCCAGCAGCTTAGCCCTCAGGGGAGAAGGCTACACCTTC
TRBV9	TRBD1	TRBJ2-5	-	CASSGRQGAETQYF	TGTGCCAGCAGCGGAAGGCAGGGGGCTGAGACCCAGTACTTC
TRBV5-1	TRBD1	TRBJ1-5	-	CASSLTGQGNQPQHF	TGCGCCAGCAGCTTGACGGGACAGGGCAATCAGCCCCAGCATTTT
TRBV15	TRBD1	TRBJ1-5	-	CATSRGKRQGNYQPQHF	TGTGCCACCAGCAGAGGAAAGAGACAGGGGAATTATCAGCCCCAGCATTTT
TRBV15	-	TRBJ1-2	-	CASYQVGASRGYTF	TGTGCCTCTTACCAGGTCGGCGCCTCTCGAGGCTACACCTTC
TRBV19	-	TRBJ1-1	-	CASSMTGVNTEAFF	TGTGCCAGTTCCATGACAGGAGTGAACACTGAAGCTTTCTTT
TRBV6-5	TRBD1	TRBJ2-7	-	CASSFGTGLGEQYF	TGTGCCAGCAGTTTTGGGACAGGCCTGGGGGAGCAGTACTTC
TRBV27	TRBD2	TRBJ2-2	-	CASSPGLAGGPTGELFF	TGTGCCAGCAGCCCCGGACTAGCGGGGGGCCCCACCGGGGAGCTGTTTTTT
TRBV5-1	TRBD1	TRBJ2-5	-	CASSLADRGIRETQYF	TGCGCCAGCAGCTTGGCGGACAGGGGGATTAGGGAGACCCAGTACTTC